This passage covers 32 T cell receptor beta chains from one sample sequenced in a study of PD-1 blockade in classical Hodgkin lymphoma. Sequencing used immunoSEQ multiplex PCR; TCRdb keeps in-frame clones, though not all of them. The table includes tens of thousands of clones, around two thirds detected once. Following autologous stem cell transplantation, relapse occurred in every patient, and exposure to brentuximab vedotin varied. The starting material was peripheral blood mononuclear cells (PBMCs), obtained at baseline. These receptor sequences come from a human donor with classical Hodgkin lymphoma.

This clone was seen a single time. J is TRBJ2-1 and V is TRBV5-8, with D possibly TRBD2 on 7 matching bases. The germline V gene has CDR1 SGHTS and CDR2 YDEGEE. The V and J ends lost 0 bases and 3 bases respectively, with 10 bases between them. This CDR3 region has 15 residues. CDR3 bases: TGTGCCAGCAGCTTGGAGGGGGAGGGCTACAATGAGCAGTTCTTC. Protein sequence: CASSLEGEGYNEQFF. The whole variable domain, remainder taken from reference TRBV5-8 and TRBJ2-1, is EAGVTQSPTHLIKTRGQQATLRCSPISGHTSVYWYQQALGLGLQFLLWYDEGEERNRGNFPPRFSGRQFPNYSSELNVNALELEDSALYLCASSLEGEGYNEQFFGPGTRLTVL.

Comment on this clone: Compared with germline, one end of the junction differs, possibly owing to a read error. CDR3 sequence reads: CASNVGGDPYNEQFF. The DNA of the CDR3 is TGTGCCAGCAACGTAGGGGGGGACCCTTACAATGAGCAGTTCTTC. The chain carries TRBV9 and TRBJ2-1, with D perhaps TRBD2 (7 bases). Germline V gene data show CDR1 as SGDLS and CDR2 as YYNGEE. The CDR3 consists of 15 residues.

Points on this clone: At one end, the junction sequence differs from germline, possibly due to a read error. The rearrangement links TRBV10-3 to TRBJ1-1; D is perhaps TRBD1 (6 bases). This CDR3 has 16 amino acids. Germline CDR1 is ENHRY and CDR2 is SYGVKD. The CDR3 DNA is TGTGCCAGCAGTTACCCGAACAGGGACCCGGGCACTGAAGCTTTCTTT. This translates into CASSYPNRDPGTEAFF.

V and J are TRBV5-1 and TRBJ2-5, with 8 bases lining up with TRBD2. CDR3 size: 17 residues. Trimming removed 1 base from V and 0 bases from J; junction bases left unmatched: 8. CDR1 and CDR2 (germline): SGHRS, YFSETQ. Written as DNA, the CDR3 is TGCGCCAGCAGCTTGCGGAGTAGCGGGGAGTACCAAGAGACCCAGTACTTC. As protein: CASSLRSSGEYQETQYF. The variable domain in full, completed from reference TRBV5-1 and TRBJ2-5, reads KAGVTQTPRYLIKTRGQQVTLSCSPISGHRSVSWYQQTPGQGLQFLFEYFSETQRNKGNFPGRFSGRQFSNSRSEMNVSTLELGDSALYLCASSLRSSGEYQETQYFGPGTRLLVL.

This clone was detected a few times. V is TRBV4-3 and J is TRBJ2-1; no reliable D call. CDR1 and CDR2 (germline): LGHNA, YSLEER. Trimming left V 0 bases short and J 8 bases short, with 8 bases between. This CDR3 contains 13 residues. The CDR3 is CASSQEKAHEQFF. The CDR3 coding sequence is TGCGCCAGCAGCCAAGAAAAGGCACATGAGCAGTTCTTC.

This chain links TRBV28 with TRBJ1-1, with 7 bases matching TRBD1. The germline V gene has CDR1 MDHEN and CDR2 SYDVKM. Trimming at V came to 2 bases and at J to 8 bases, leaving 2 bases not matched to a gene. The CDR3 contains 12 residues. CDR3 sequence reads: CASSLGTDEAFF. The CDR3 bases are TGTGCCAGCAGTTTAGGGACAGACGAAGCTTTCTTT.

The CDR3 region has the DNA TGTGCCAGCAGCCGAATACAGGGGGCGGTAGCAGATACGCAGTATTTT. Its translation: CASSRIQGAVADTQYF. The V call is TRBV27, the J call TRBJ2-3; 9 bases line up with TRBD1. Germline-derived CDR1 and CDR2 are MNHEY and SMNVEV (reference sequence). The CDR3 covers 16 residues. Trimming cost V 6 bases and J 4 bases; bases outside gene matches: 11.

V is TRBV19 and J is TRBJ2-1, with 9 bases aligning to TRBD2. This CDR3 contains 15 residues. Germline V gives CDR1 LNHDA, CDR2 SQIVND (reference sequence). The trim removed 1 base at V and 6 bases at J, leaving 4 bases unmatched. CDR3 DNA: TGTGCCAGTAGTATAGTGGCGGGAGGGCTCAATGAGCAGTTCTTC. It is translated as CASSIVAGGLNEQFF.

V gene TRBV9 combines with J gene TRBJ2-7; maybe TRBD1 (6 bases). V lost 0 bases, J lost 3 bases, and 10 bases lay in between. Germline V gene sequence: CDR1 SGDLS, CDR2 YYNGEE. This CDR3 spans 14 amino acids. In nucleotides, the CDR3 is TGTGCCAGCAGCGTAGGAGGGGGACACTACGAGCAGTACTTC. It yields the protein CASSVGGGHYEQYF.

This chain connects TRBV28 to TRBJ2-6, with D unresolved. The V gene lost 2 bases and the J gene lost 0 bases, with 23 bases spanning the gap. Germline values: CDR1 MDHEN, CDR2 SYDVKM. The CDR3 loop spans 21 amino acids. The CDR3 here is CASSLMVDTVVARSGANVLTF. CDR3 nucleotides: TGTGCCAGCAGTTTAATGGTCGACACGGTGGTGGCCCGCTCTGGGGCCAACGTCCTGACTTTC.

The gene calls are TRBV5-4 and TRBJ2-3; 9 positions match TRBD2. CDR3 size: 14 residues. Germline assignment: CDR1 SGHNT and CDR2 YYREEE (reference sequence). Germline trimming cut 6 bases from V and 5 bases from J; bases unmatched to any gene: 7. CDR3 nucleotide sequence: TGTGCCAGCACCCGCGGGGGGGCCGAAGATACGCAGTATTTT. Its protein is CASTRGGAEDTQYF.

The sample holds a few counts of this clone. The V gene is TRBV29-1, the J gene TRBJ2-7; 7 bases match TRBD2. Trimming took 0 bases from V and 3 from J; bases not matched to a gene: 11. The CDR3 is 16 amino acids. Germline CDR1 and CDR2: SQVTM and ANQGSEA. CDR3 residues: CSVEDPGGSAGYEQYF. The CDR3 region has the DNA TGCAGCGTTGAAGATCCGGGAGGATCCGCGGGCTACGAGCAGTACTTC.

This chain joins TRBV19 and TRBJ1-1; no firm D call. Looked up from germline, CDR1 is LNHDA and CDR2 is SQIVND (reference sequence). The CDR3 is 11 amino acids. The V and J ends lost 6 bases and 4 bases respectively, with 6 bases between them. CDR3 loop: CASSQFTEAFF. CDR3 DNA sequence: TGTGCCAGTAGCCAATTCACTGAAGCTTTCTTT.

This clone is classed as medium-sized. The CDR3 loop is CAWSGTGGLPNEQFF. In nucleotides, the CDR3 is TGTGCCTGGAGCGGGACAGGGGGGCTTCCCAATGAGCAGTTCTTC. The chain carries TRBV30 and TRBJ2-1; 11 bases fit TRBD1. V lost 3 bases, J lost 6 bases, and 7 bases stayed unmatched. Germline assignment: CDR1 GTSNPN and CDR2 SVGIG (reference sequence). The CDR3 extends over 15 amino acids.

This chain joins TRBV29-1 and TRBJ1-1; 8 nucleotides line up with TRBD1. This CDR3 is 17 amino acids long. V shed 0 bases and J 2 bases; nucleotides not matched to a gene: 11. Germline lookup yields CDR1 SQVTM and CDR2 ANQGSEA. The CDR3 is CSVEDQVTGAQNTEAFF. The CDR3 DNA reads TGCAGCGTTGAAGATCAAGTGACAGGGGCCCAAAACACTGAAGCTTTCTTT. Drawing the rest from reference TRBV29-1 and TRBJ1-1, the complete variable domain is SAVISQKPSRDICQRGTSLTIQCQVDSQVTMMFWYRQQPGQSLTLIATANQGSEATYESGFVIDKFPISRPNLTFSTLTVSNMSPEDSSIYLCSVEDQVTGAQNTEAFFGQGTRLTVV.

The V gene is TRBV6-9, the J gene TRBJ2-7; TRBD1 matches 7 bases. The germline gives CDR1 MNHGY, CDR2 SVAAGI. V trimming: 5 bases; J trimming: 3 bases; junction bases outside the gene matches: 10. The CDR3 length is 15 residues. The CDR3 sequence: CASSPAPDRYYEQYF. The CDR3 region has the DNA TGTGCCAGCAGTCCGGCCCCGGACAGGTACTACGAGCAGTACTTC.

Only a few counts were recorded for this clone. The rearrangement joins TRBV7-8 to TRBJ1-3; TRBD1 is a possible D gene (5 bases). CDR1 and CDR2 (germline): SGHVS, FQNEAQ. The CDR3 totals 15 residues. V was pared by 5 bases and J by 3 bases, with 14 bases between. CDR3 DNA sequence: TGTGCCAGCAGCCCGCGTTGGGGGAGTGGAAACACCATATATTTT. It specifies CASSPRWGSGNTIYF.

This clone was counted a few times. This chain uses TRBV18 with TRBJ2-1; TRBD2 is a possible D gene (6 bases). V lost 3 bases and J 0 bases, leaving 12 bases between the germline ends. The CDR3 extends over 16 amino acids. CDR1 is KGHSH and CDR2 is LQKENI in the germline V gene. In DNA form, the CDR3 reads TGTGCCAGCTCACCCTGGGACTCCCACTCCTACAATGAGCAGTTCTTC. Translating it yields CASSPWDSHSYNEQFF.

V and J are TRBV6-5 and TRBJ1-5; no clear D. This CDR3 is 15 amino acids long. Germline lookup yields CDR1 MNHEY and CDR2 SVGAGI. The germline V and J ends were trimmed by 6 bases and 0 bases, with 12 bases remaining between them. CDR3 sequence reads: CASRVGVYSNQPQHF. The CDR3 bases are TGTGCCAGCAGGGTGGGCGTGTATAGCAATCAGCCCCAGCATTTT.

This chain connects TRBV7-8 to TRBJ2-7; D call uncertain. V lost 5 bases and J 0 bases, leaving 14 bases between the germline ends. The length of the CDR3 is 15 residues. From germline, CDR1 is SGHVS and CDR2 FQNEAQ. CDR3 in DNA: TGTGCCAGCAGCAACCAACGGGCTACCTCCTACGAGCAGTACTTC. Its protein product is CASSNQRATSYEQYF.

This chain links TRBV2 with TRBJ2-5; TRBD1 might be the D (5 bases). Germline V gives CDR1 SNHLY, CDR2 FYNNEI. V lost 4 bases, J lost 0 bases, and 9 bases lay in between. The CDR3 has 14 residues. The CDR3 nucleotides are TGTGCCAGCAGTGGGGGCAGATACCAAGAGACCCAGTACTTC. It translates to CASSGGRYQETQYF.

This chain uses TRBV7-8 with TRBJ2-5; D is perhaps TRBD1 or TRBD2 (5 bases each). The CDR3 loop spans 14 amino acids. Trimming shortened V by 5 bases and J by 7 bases, and 17 bases separated the two germline ends. The germline CDR1 and CDR2 sequences are SGHVS and FQNEAQ. CDR3 residues: CASSPGAVLGTQYF. In DNA form, the CDR3 reads TGTGCCAGCAGCCCCGGGGCGGTCCTAGGGACCCAGTACTTC. The variable domain in full, with the rest retrieved from reference TRBV7-8 and TRBJ2-5, is GAGVSQSPRYKVAKRGQDVALRCDPISGHVSLFWYQQALGQGPEFLTYFQNEAQLDKSGLPSDRFFAERPEGSVSTLKIQRTQQEDSAVYLCASSPGAVLGTQYFGPGTRLLVL.

This clone turned up a few times. The gene calls are TRBV30 and TRBJ1-5; D possibly corresponds to TRBD1 (6 bases). This CDR3 is 13 amino acids long. Germline CDR1 and CDR2: GTSNPN and SVGIG (reference sequence). V shed 0 bases and J shed 7 bases, with 10 bases lying between them. CDR3 sequence reads: CAWSVGRGQPQHF. CDR3 DNA sequence: TGTGCCTGGAGTGTGGGCAGGGGACAGCCCCAGCATTTT.

V is TRBV5-4 and J is TRBJ2-5; the match to TRBD2 covers 10 bases. The CDR3 spans 16 residues. The germline V gene encodes CDR1 SGHNT and CDR2 YYREEE (reference sequence). V was pared by 0 bases and J by 5 bases, with 7 bases of the junction left unmatched. CDR3 sequence: CASSLVGAGGTETQYF. CDR3 nucleotides: TGTGCCAGCAGCTTGGTGGGAGCGGGGGGGACGGAGACCCAGTACTTC.

V gene TRBV30 combines with J gene TRBJ1-4, with D possibly matching TRBD1 (6 bases). Germline values: CDR1 GTSNPN, CDR2 SVGIG (reference sequence). The CDR3 has 13 amino acids. Trimming stripped 6 bases from V and 7 bases from J, with 15 bases between. CDR3 loop: CACTGWPAEKLFF. CDR3 sequence (DNA): TGTGCCTGTACAGGGTGGCCGGCTGAAAAACTGTTTTTT.

This sequence joins TRBV27 and TRBJ1-2, with D perhaps matching TRBD1 (6 bases). V shed 3 bases and J shed 10 bases, with 15 bases lying between them. The CDR3 is 13 residues long. Germline loops: CDR1 MNHEY, CDR2 SMNVEV (reference sequence). The DNA for the CDR3 is TGTGCCAGCAGTTTCCCGTCAGGGGAGGACTACACCTTC. Its translation: CASSFPSGEDYTF.

The rearrangement links TRBV29-1 to TRBJ2-3; D is ambiguous. V was cut by 3 bases and J by 3 bases, with 10 bases left in between. The CDR3 consists of 13 residues. CDR1 and CDR2 from the germline V gene are SQVTM and ANQGSEA. CDR3 region: CSVESQRTDTQYF. The CDR3, as DNA: TGCAGCGTTGAGTCCCAAAGGACAGATACGCAGTATTTT.

This clone was found a few times. J is TRBJ1-1 and V is TRBV2, with D uncertain. This CDR3 is built from 12 residues. Trimming removed 11 bases from V and 4 bases from J, with 14 bases in between. Germline values: CDR1 SNHLY, CDR2 FYNNEI. The CDR3 spells CAGYGRTTEAFF. The DNA of the CDR3 is TGTGCCGGCTATGGTAGGACCACTGAAGCTTTCTTT.

V usage is TRBV7-8 and J usage is TRBJ2-7; possibly TRBD2 for D (6 bases). The CDR3 runs to 15 residues. Trimming stripped 0 bases from V and 4 bases from J, with 13 bases between. CDR1 SGHVS and CDR2 FQNEAQ come from the germline V gene. The CDR3: CASSLAAEGGYEQYF. The CDR3 region has the DNA TGTGCCAGCAGCTTAGCGGCAGAGGGAGGTTACGAGCAGTACTTC.

The sample holds a few counts of this clone. The chain couples TRBV30 to TRBJ1-1, with D hard to call. Germline CDR1 GTSNPN, CDR2 SVGIG (reference sequence). Trimming stripped 3 bases from V and 4 bases from J, with 18 bases between. The CDR3 has 15 amino acids. The CDR3 DNA follows: TGTGCCTGGAGCATAGGGTGGGATCCGGGCACTGAAGCTTTCTTT. As protein: CAWSIGWDPGTEAFF.

The chain joins TRBV19 to TRBJ2-1; 8 positions agree with TRBD1. Germline V lookup: CDR1 LNHDA, CDR2 SQIVND (reference sequence). The J segment lost 10 bases and the V segment lost 3 bases, leaving 14 bases of the junction unmatched. The CDR3 covers 16 residues. CDR3 nucleotides: TGTGCCAGTAGTATCCGCGGGACAGGTCAGTTCCAGGAGCAGTTCTTC. Protein: CASSIRGTGQFQEQFF.

V is TRBV30 and J is TRBJ1-1, with 7 bases lining up with TRBD1. The junction had 12 bases not matched to a gene; V was cut back by 3 bases and J by 5 bases. This CDR3 contains 15 residues. The germline V gene encodes CDR1 GTSNPN and CDR2 SVGIG (reference sequence). CDR3 sequence reads: CAWRASRQGWTEAFF. In DNA form, the CDR3 reads TGTGCCTGGAGAGCCTCCCGACAGGGATGGACTGAAGCTTTCTTT.